Below, 20 T cell receptor beta chains from the same sample are listed, as sequenced in a study of long-term antiretroviral therapy in people with HIV. Runs used v3.0 of the immunoSEQ assay and were done at survey level. Libraries were prepared by immunoSEQ multiplex PCR; TCRdb keeps only in-frame clonotypes and omits some of them. Of 25,000 to 35,000 clones in the sample, around 84% are singletons; the top ten hold less than 6%. Sequencing used unsorted PBMCs, obtained 0.8 years after starting antiretroviral therapy. Receptors were obtained from a woman aged 30 to 39 with HIV.

This chain links TRBV19 with TRBJ2-7; unclear D gene. The CDR3 runs 15 residues. CDR1 is LNHDA, CDR2 SQIVND, per germline (reference sequence). The ends were cut back, 6 bases at V and 0 bases at J, with 15 bases in the middle. This CDR3 is CASSPTIVSSYEQYV. CDR3 coding DNA: TGTGCCAGTAGCCCAACGATTGTCAGCTCCTACGAGCAGTACGTC.

The V call is TRBV28, the J call TRBJ2-7; perhaps TRBD1 as D (6 bases). Germline lookup yields CDR1 MDHEN and CDR2 SYDVKM. The CDR3 has 14 residues. Trimming left V 5 bases short and J 4 bases short, with 15 bases between. CDR3 in amino acids: CASSPWDTQYEQYF. CDR3 DNA: TGTGCCAGCAGTCCCTGGGACACCCAGTACGAGCAGTACTTC.

The chain is built from TRBV27 and TRBJ1-2; weak D call: TRBD1 (5 bases). Germline loops: CDR1 MNHEY, CDR2 SMNVEV (reference sequence). This CDR3 contains 14 residues. Trimming took 5 bases from V and 4 from J, leaving 14 bases between them. CDR3 amino acids: CASSKTTVPYGYTF. The CDR3 coding sequence is TGTGCCAGCAGTAAAACGACAGTCCCCTATGGCTACACCTTC.

The table lists this clone with a few counts. This chain connects TRBV7-2 to TRBJ1-2, with D perhaps TRBD1 (5 bases). CDR1 is SGHTA and CDR2 is FQGNSA in the germline V gene. This CDR3 is 13 amino acids long. Trimming shortened V by 4 bases and J by 2 bases, and 8 bases separated the two germline ends. CDR3 sequence reads: CASSSTVNYGYTF. The CDR3 DNA follows: TGTGCCAGCAGCTCGACAGTGAACTATGGCTACACCTTC.

The chain employs TRBV7-6 and TRBJ2-1; D gene ambiguous. This CDR3 region has 13 residues. Trimming shortened V by 1 base and J by 9 bases, and 10 bases separated the two germline ends. Germline-derived CDR1 and CDR2 are SGHVS and FNYEAQ. CDR3 region: CASSLGPSSEQFF. For the CDR3, the DNA is TGTGCCAGCAGCTTAGGCCCTTCTAGTGAGCAGTTCTTC.

This rearrangement joins TRBV5-1 to TRBJ1-1; D is perhaps TRBD1 (5 bases). The germline V and J ends were trimmed by 2 bases and 2 bases, with 13 bases remaining between them. Germline lookup yields CDR1 SGHRS and CDR2 YFSETQ. This CDR3 contains 15 residues. The CDR3 DNA is TGCGCCAGCAGCTTCGACGGGGGTCCCAACACTGAAGCTTTCTTT. It is translated as CASSFDGGPNTEAFF.

The chain uses TRBV5-1 and TRBJ1-6; 9 nucleotides align to TRBD1. Germline V gives CDR1 SGHRS, CDR2 YFSETQ. The CDR3 consists of 17 residues. V shed 4 bases, J shed 7 bases, and the junction held 12 bases outside the gene matches. CDR3 coding DNA: TGCGCCAGCAGCAAGGACAGGGGACTCGAGGCAAATTCACCCCTCCACTTT. It translates to CASSKDRGLEANSPLHF.

V gene TRBV11-2 combines with J gene TRBJ2-7; D may be TRBD2 (7 bases). The CDR3 sequence is 16 residues long. Deletions cut 2 bases from V and 7 bases from J, with 21 bases between. Germline V gene lookup returns CDR1 SGHAT and CDR2 FQNNGV. CDR3 in amino acids: CASSLSAGALPMEQYF. In DNA form, the CDR3 reads TGTGCCAGCAGCTTATCTGCGGGGGCCCTCCCGATGGAGCAGTACTTC.

This clone turned up a few times. CDR3 bases: TGCGCCAGCAGTGAGGACAGGGGAAGAAATGAGCAGTTCTTC. It specifies CASSEDRGRNEQFF. V usage is TRBV10-1 and J usage is TRBJ2-1; TRBD1 matches at 8 bases. V dropped 2 bases and J dropped 7; count of bases not matched to a gene: 4. In germline, CDR1 is WNHNN, CDR2 SYGVQD (reference sequence). This CDR3 is 14 amino acids long.

This clone was seen a few times. This chain uses TRBV7-9 with TRBJ1-1, with D unresolved. The CDR3 totals 16 residues. Germline V gene lookup returns CDR1 SEHNR and CDR2 FQNEAQ (reference sequence). The V gene lost 1 base and the J gene lost 1 base, with 13 bases spanning the gap. The CDR3 DNA reads TGTGCCAGCAGCTTAGTACGAGGGATGGGGAACACTGAAGCTTTCTTT. As protein: CASSLVRGMGNTEAFF.

A single count supports this clone. The V and J genes are TRBV27 and TRBJ2-7; 9 nucleotides match TRBD1. The CDR3 has 14 residues. Germline assignment: CDR1 MNHEY and CDR2 SMNVEV (reference sequence). The trim removed 5 bases at V and 2 bases at J, leaving 4 bases unmatched. Here the CDR3 DNA reads TGTGCCAGCAGTATCCGGGACAGGGCCTACGAGCAGTACTTC. Protein sequence: CASSIRDRAYEQYF.

The chain employs TRBV2 and TRBJ2-4; 7 bases are shared with TRBD1. The CDR3 totals 14 residues. In germline, CDR1 is SNHLY, CDR2 FYNNEI. Unmatched junction bases numbered 6, after V lost 8 bases and J lost 2 bases. DNA of the CDR3: TGTGCCAGCCTGACAGGGAATACCAAAAACATTCAGTACTTC. Its protein is CASLTGNTKNIQYF.

CDR3 sequence: CAINSVVRGDYGYTF. The CDR3 bases are TGTGCCATCAATTCAGTAGTCAGGGGCGACTATGGCTACACCTTC. The chain is built from TRBV10-3 and TRBJ1-2; D might be TRBD1 (6 bases). The CDR3 runs 15 residues. Per germline, CDR1 ENHRY and CDR2 SYGVKD. V was trimmed by 7 bases and J by 3 bases, leaving 18 bases between them.

This chain uses TRBV30 with TRBJ2-5, with 11 bases that match TRBD2. Per the germline V gene, CDR1 is GTSNPN and CDR2 is SVGIG (reference sequence). The CDR3 runs to 14 residues. J gave up 5 bases and V 5 bases, and 7 bases lay outside the gene matches. CDR3 amino acids: CAWGQLAGVETQYF. Here the CDR3 DNA reads TGTGCCTGGGGACAACTAGCGGGGGTTGAGACCCAGTACTTC.

This clone was found a few times. V is TRBV19 and J is TRBJ1-2, with D maybe TRBD1 (6 bases). V was cut by 2 bases and J by 7 bases, with 14 bases left in between. CDR1 LNHDA and CDR2 SQIVND come from the germline V gene (reference sequence). The CDR3 runs 14 residues. CDR3 amino acids: CASSILGQYGGYTF. CDR3 sequence (DNA): TGTGCCAGTAGTATACTAGGACAGTACGGTGGCTACACCTTC.

The V and J genes are TRBV6-1 and TRBJ1-3; D not certain. Germline V gives CDR1 MNHNS, CDR2 SASEGT. Trimming shortened V by 2 bases and J by 4 bases, and 9 bases separated the two germline ends. This CDR3 region has 14 residues. CDR3 sequence reads: CASSESFFGNTIYF. The DNA of the CDR3 is TGTGCCAGCAGTGAATCGTTTTTCGGAAACACCATATATTTT.

V is TRBV29-1 and J is TRBJ1-5; the D is unclear. V was clipped by 7 bases and J by 6 bases, with 10 bases between them. The CDR3 runs to 11 residues. Germline CDR1 SQVTM, CDR2 ANQGSEA. The CDR3 nucleotides are TGCAGCGCCTATCTCCGTCAGCCCCAGCATTTT. This sequence encodes CSAYLRQPQHF.

This chain links TRBV25-1 with TRBJ1-6, with D possibly being TRBD1 (6 bases). The V gene's germline CDR1 is MGHDK and CDR2 SYGVNS. CDR3 length equals 16 residues. V lost 4 bases, J lost 9 bases, and 19 bases lay in between. The CDR3 DNA is TGTGCCAGCAGTGGAGACGCGGGACAAGCGTTTTCACCCCTCCACTTT. This translates into CASSGDAGQAFSPLHF.

As DNA, the CDR3 is TGTGCCAGCAGCGTAGGTACCCCCACCACAGATACGCAGTATTTT. This gives the protein CASSVGTPTTDTQYF. The genes are TRBV9 and TRBJ2-3, with D unresolved. This CDR3 has 15 residues. Germline lookup yields CDR1 SGDLS and CDR2 YYNGEE. V lost 0 bases and J lost 2, with 10 bases in between.

The count of this clone is one. The chain carries TRBV21-1 and TRBJ1-1. TRBV21-1 is designated a pseudogene. The CDR3 has 14 amino acids. CDR3: CASSPRSIGTEAFF. In DNA form, the CDR3 reads TGTGCCAGCAGCCCCCGGTCGATAGGCACTGAAGCTTTCTTT.